This T cell receptor (beta chain) originates from a study of T-cell memory formation after mild COVID-19. TCRdb reanalysed the 5' RACE reads using MiXCR and keeps one entry per CDR3 protein. The data show about 190,000 distinct CDR3 sequences, around 20% seen once. The J segment lost 6 bases and the V segment lost 0 bases, leaving 8 bases of the junction unmatched. This CDR3 has 16 amino acids. CDR1 MNHNY and CDR2 SVGAGI come from the germline V gene (reference sequence). This clonotype has a handful of counts. This clonotype was obtained from an adult woman who had mild COVID-19 (a few samples of this study predate the infection). Cell type and time point are not known. The V call is TRBV6-6, the J call TRBJ2-3, with 8 bases identical to TRBD2. Sequences were obtained from PBMCs or a T cell subset sorted from them (not recorded which). Here the CDR3 DNA reads TGTGCCAGCAGTTACTCAGGCGGGAGGTATAGGGATACGCAGTATTTT. Its protein is CASSYSGGRYRDTQYF.